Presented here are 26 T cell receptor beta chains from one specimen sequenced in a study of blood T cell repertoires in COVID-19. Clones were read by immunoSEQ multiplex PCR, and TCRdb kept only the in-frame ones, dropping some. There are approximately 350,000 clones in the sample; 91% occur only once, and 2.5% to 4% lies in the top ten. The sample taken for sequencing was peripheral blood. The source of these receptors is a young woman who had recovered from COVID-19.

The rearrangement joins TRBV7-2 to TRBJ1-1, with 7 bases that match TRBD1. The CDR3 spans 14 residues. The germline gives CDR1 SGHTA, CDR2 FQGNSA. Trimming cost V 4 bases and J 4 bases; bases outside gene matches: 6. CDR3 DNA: TGTGCCAGCAGCTCCCTTGACAGGGTCACTGAAGCTTTCTTT. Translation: CASSSLDRVTEAFF.

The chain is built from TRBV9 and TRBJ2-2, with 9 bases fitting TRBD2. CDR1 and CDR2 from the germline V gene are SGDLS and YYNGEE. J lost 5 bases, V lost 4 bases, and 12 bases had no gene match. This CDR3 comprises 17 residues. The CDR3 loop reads CASSPISGRLQTGELFF. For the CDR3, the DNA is TGTGCCAGCAGCCCTATTAGCGGGAGATTGCAAACCGGGGAGCTGTTTTTT.

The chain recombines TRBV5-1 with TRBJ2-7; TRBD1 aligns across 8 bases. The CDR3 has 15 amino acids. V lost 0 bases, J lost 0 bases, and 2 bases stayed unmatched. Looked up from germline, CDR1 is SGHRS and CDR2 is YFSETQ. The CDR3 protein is CASSLGTGPSYEQYV. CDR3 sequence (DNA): TGCGCCAGCAGCTTGGGGACAGGGCCCTCCTACGAGCAGTACGTC.

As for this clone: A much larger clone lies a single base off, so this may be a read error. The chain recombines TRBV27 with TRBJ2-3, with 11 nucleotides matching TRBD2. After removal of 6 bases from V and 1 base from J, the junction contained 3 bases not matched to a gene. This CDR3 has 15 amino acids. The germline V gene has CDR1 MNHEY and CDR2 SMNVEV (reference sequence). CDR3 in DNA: TGTGCCAGCAGGGAACTAGCGGGAGGCACAGATACGCAGTATTTT. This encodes CASRELAGGTDTQYF.

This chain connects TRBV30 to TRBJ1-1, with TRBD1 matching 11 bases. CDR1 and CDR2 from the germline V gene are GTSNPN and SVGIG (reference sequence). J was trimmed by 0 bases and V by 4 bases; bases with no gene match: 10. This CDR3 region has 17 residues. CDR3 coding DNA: TGTGCCTGGAAGGAGCGGGACAGGGGGTTAGTGAACACTGAAGCTTTCTTT. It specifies CAWKERDRGLVNTEAFF.

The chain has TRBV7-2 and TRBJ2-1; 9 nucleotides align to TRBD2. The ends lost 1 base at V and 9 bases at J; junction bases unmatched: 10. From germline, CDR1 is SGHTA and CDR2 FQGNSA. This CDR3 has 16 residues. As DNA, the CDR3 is TGTGCCAGCAGCTTAGAATCGTCTAGCGGGAACTCTGAGCAGTTCTTC. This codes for CASSLESSSGNSEQFF.

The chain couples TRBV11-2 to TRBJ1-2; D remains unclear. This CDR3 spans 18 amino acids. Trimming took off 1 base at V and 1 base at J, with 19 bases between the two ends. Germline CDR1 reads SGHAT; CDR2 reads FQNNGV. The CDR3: CASSLGFLGISFNYGYTF. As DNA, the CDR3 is TGTGCCAGCAGCTTAGGATTCCTCGGGATTTCTTTTAACTATGGCTACACCTTC. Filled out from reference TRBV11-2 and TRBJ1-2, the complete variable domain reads EAGVAQSPRYKIIEKRQSVAFWCNPISGHATLYWYQQILGQGPKLLIQFQNNGVVDDSQLPKDRFSAERLKGVDSTLKIQPAKLEDSAVYLCASSLGFLGISFNYGYTFGSGTRLTVV.

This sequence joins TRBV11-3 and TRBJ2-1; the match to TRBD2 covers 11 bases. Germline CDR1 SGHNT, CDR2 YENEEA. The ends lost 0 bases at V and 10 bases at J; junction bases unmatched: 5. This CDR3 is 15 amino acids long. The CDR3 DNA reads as TGTGCCAGCAGCTTAGACACTAGCGGGAGTCGCGAGCAGTTCTTC. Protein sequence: CASSLDTSGSREQFF.

The CDR3 spells CASSPGGDTEAFF. The CDR3, as DNA: TGTGCCAGCAGCCCTGGGGGCGACACTGAAGCTTTCTTT. The V call is TRBV12-3 or TRBV12-4, the J call TRBJ1-1, with D possibly being TRBD1 (6 bases). The V and J ends lost 6 bases and 3 bases respectively, with 11 bases between them. The CDR3 has 13 amino acids.

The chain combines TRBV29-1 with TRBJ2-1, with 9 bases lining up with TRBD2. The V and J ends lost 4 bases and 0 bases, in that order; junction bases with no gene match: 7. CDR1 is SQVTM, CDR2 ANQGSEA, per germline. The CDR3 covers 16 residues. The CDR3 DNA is TGCAGCGTTGCCGGGACTAGCCGGAGCTCCTACAATGAGCAGTTCTTC. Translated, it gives CSVAGTSRSSYNEQFF.

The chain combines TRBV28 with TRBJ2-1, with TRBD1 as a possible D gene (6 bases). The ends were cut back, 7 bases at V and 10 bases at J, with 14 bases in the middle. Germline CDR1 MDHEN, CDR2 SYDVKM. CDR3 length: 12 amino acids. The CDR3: CASTSGDQEQFF. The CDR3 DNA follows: TGTGCCAGCACCTCAGGGGACCAGGAGCAGTTCTTC.

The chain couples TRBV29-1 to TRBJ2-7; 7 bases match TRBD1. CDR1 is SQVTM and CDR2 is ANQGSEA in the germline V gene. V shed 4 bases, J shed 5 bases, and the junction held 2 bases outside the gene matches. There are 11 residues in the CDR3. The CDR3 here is CSVARGNEQYV. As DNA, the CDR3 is TGCAGCGTTGCCAGGGGGAACGAGCAGTACGTC.

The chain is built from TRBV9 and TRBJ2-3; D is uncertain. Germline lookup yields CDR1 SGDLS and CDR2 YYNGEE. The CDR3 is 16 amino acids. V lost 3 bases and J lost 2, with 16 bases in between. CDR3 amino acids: CASSEGMGPNTDTQYF. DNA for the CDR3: TGTGCCAGCAGCGAAGGTATGGGCCCGAACACAGATACGCAGTATTTT.

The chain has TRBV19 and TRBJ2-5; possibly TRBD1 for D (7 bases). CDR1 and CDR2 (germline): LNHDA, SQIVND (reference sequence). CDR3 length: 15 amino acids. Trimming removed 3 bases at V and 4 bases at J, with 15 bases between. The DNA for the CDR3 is TGTGCCAGTAGTATCTGGAGGGGGCGTGGAGAGACCCAGTACTTC. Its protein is CASSIWRGRGETQYF.

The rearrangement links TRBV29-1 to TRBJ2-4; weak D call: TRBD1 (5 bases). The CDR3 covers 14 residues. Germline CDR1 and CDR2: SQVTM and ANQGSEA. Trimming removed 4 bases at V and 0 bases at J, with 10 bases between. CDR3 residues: CSVVVGRAKNIQYF. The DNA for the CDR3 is TGCAGCGTTGTCGTGGGGCGAGCCAAAAACATTCAGTACTTC.

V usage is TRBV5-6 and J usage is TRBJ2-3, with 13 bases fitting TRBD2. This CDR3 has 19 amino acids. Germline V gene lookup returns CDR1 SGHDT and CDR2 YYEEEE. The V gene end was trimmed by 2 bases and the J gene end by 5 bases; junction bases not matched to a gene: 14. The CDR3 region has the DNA TGTGCCAGCAGCTTAGTTAGCGGGGTAGGACTAGCGGGAGTAGATACGCAGTATTTT. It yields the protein CASSLVSGVGLAGVDTQYF.

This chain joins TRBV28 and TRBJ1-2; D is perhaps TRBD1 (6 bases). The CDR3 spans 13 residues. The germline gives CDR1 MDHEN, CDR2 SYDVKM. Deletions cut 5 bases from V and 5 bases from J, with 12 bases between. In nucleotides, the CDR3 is TGTGCCAGCAGTATGGACAGTCCTTATGGCTACACCTTC. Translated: CASSMDSPYGYTF.

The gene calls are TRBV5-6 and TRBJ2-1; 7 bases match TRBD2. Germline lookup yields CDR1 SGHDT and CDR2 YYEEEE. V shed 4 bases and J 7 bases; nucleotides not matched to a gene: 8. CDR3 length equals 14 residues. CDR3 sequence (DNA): TGTGCCAGCAGCCCCGGACTAGGACGGAATGAGCAGTTCTTC. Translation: CASSPGLGRNEQFF.

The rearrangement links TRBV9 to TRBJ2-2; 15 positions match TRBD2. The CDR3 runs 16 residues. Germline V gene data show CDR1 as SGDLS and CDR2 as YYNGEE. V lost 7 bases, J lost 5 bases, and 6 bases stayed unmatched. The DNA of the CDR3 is TGTGCCAGCGGCAAGGGGACTAGCGGGAGGACCGGGGAGCTGTTTTTT. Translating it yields CASGKGTSGRTGELFF.

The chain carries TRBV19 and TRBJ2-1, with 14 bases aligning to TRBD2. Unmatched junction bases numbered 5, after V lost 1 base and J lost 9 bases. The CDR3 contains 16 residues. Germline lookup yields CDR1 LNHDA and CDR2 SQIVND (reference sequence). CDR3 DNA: TGTGCCAGTAGTATAGGAGGGACTAGCGGGAGTATTGAGCAGTTCTTC. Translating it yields CASSIGGTSGSIEQFF. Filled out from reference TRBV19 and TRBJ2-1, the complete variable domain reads DGGITQSPKYLFRKEGQNVTLSCEQNLNHDAMYWYRQDPGQGLRLIYYSQIVNDFQKGDIAEGYSVSREKKESFPLTVTSAQKNPTAFYLCASSIGGTSGSIEQFFGPGTRLTVL.

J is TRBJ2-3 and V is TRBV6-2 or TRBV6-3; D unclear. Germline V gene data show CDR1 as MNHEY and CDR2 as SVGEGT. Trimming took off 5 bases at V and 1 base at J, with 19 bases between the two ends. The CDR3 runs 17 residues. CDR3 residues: CASSVQTRLSGTDTQYF. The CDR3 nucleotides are TGTGCCAGCAGTGTCCAGACCAGGTTGTCTGGCACAGATACGCAGTATTTT.

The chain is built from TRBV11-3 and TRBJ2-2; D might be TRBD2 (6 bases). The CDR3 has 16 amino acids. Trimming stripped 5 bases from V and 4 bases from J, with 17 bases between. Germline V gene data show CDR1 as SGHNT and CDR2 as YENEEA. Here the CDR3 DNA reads TGTGCCAGCAGCCCCGGAGGGCGTGCGGGCACCGGGGAGCTGTTTTTT. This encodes CASSPGGRAGTGELFF.

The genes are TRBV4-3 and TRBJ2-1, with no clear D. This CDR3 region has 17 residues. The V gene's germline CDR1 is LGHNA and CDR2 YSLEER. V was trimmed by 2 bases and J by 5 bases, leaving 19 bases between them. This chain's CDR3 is CASSQNLGKRLHNEQFF. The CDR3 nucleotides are TGCGCCAGCAGCCAAAACTTAGGAAAGAGGTTACACAATGAGCAGTTCTTC.

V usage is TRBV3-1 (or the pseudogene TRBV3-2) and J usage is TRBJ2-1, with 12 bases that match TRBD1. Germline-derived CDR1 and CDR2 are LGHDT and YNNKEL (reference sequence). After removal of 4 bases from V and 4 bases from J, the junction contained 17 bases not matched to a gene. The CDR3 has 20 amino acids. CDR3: CASSPSLWDRGLARYNEQFF. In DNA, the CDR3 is TGTGCCAGCAGCCCTTCTCTTTGGGACAGGGGGCTAGCAAGATACAATGAGCAGTTCTTC.

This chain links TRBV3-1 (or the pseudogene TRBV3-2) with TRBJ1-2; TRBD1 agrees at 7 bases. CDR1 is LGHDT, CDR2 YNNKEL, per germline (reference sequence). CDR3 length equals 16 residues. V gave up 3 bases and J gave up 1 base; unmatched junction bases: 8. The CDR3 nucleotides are TGTGCCAGCAGCCAGGGGGACAGTGGGCATAACTATGGCTACACCTTC. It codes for CASSQGDSGHNYGYTF.

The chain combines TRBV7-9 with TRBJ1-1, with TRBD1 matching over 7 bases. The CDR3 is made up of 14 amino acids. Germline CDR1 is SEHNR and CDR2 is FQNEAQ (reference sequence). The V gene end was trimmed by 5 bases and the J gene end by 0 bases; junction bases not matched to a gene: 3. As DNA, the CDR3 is TGTGCCAGCAGCCAGGACAGGATGAACACTGAAGCTTTCTTT. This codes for CASSQDRMNTEAFF.